This T cell receptor beta chain originates from a study of T cell responses to AZD1222 COVID-19 vaccine. Data came from immunoSEQ multiplex PCR; TCRdb stores just in-frame clones and leaves some out. The repertoire holds some 120,000 clones, with 88% as singletons. The TCR was taken from an adult in good health. The sample was peripheral blood, taken on day 0 of MenACWY control vaccination.

CDR3: CASRPGGRTAYEQYF. The CDR3 bases are TGTGCCAGCAGGCCAGGGGGCCGGACGGCATACGAGCAGTACTTC. The chain employs TRBV6-6 and TRBJ2-7, with 8 bases aligning to TRBD1. The CDR3 extends over 15 amino acids. Germline V gene lookup returns CDR1 MNHNY and CDR2 SVGAGI (reference sequence). V lost 6 bases to trimming and J lost 4 bases; unmatched junction nucleotides: 11.